These T cell receptor beta chains were read from a single sample in a study of early T cells in non-severe SARS-CoV-2 infection. MiXCR was run by TCRdb on the 5' RACE reads, yielding one entry per CDR3 protein. Counted here are 55,000 to 75,000 distinct CDR3 sequences, approximately 9% occurring once; the ten biggest clones make up about 1.2%. The sample taken for sequencing was whole blood. These receptors were obtained from an adult who was a healthcare worker with PCR-confirmed SARS-CoV-2 infection or an uninfected control (not recorded which). The CDR3 runs from the conserved cysteine through the conserved F or W.

TRBV3-1	TRBJ2-1	CASSQVDNEQFF
TRBV4-2	TRBJ2-3	CASSQTFKTRTDTQYF
TRBV30	TRBJ2-4	CAWSVDGVRAKNIQYF
TRBV14	TRBJ1-5	CASSQGLEPQHF
TRBV20-1	TRBJ2-2	CSASPSGGSNTGELFF
TRBV28	TRBJ2-1	CASNGQGAYNEQFF
TRBV14	TRBJ2-2	CASSPLGGSTGELFF
TRBV21-1	TRBJ2-3	CASSARTGNRGTDTQYF
TRBV12-3/TRBV12-4	TRBJ1-2	CASSNYGYTF
TRBV20-1	TRBJ2-5	CSARALQETQYF
TRBV18	TRBJ2-1	CASSPDSSYNEQFF
TRBV29-1	TRBJ2-4	CSAGPGTGGPKNIQYF
TRBV9	TRBJ2-2	CASSDRGRDTGELFF
TRBV7-3	TRBJ2-1	CASSSGTNTEQFF
TRBV19	TRBJ1-5	CASSVGTVYSNQPQHF
TRBV12-3/TRBV12-4	TRBJ1-2	CASGYLGGTNYGYTF
TRBV29-1	TRBJ1-1	CSAALSVTDTEAFF
TRBV4-1	TRBJ2-3	CASRPPGQGTDTQYF
TRBV29-1	TRBJ1-2	CSVGGFIGTSGYTF
TRBV29-1	TRBJ2-1	CSGRLQDPSSYNEQFF
TRBV5-1	TRBJ2-3	CASSTGLAGPNTDTQYF
TRBV5-5	TRBJ2-3	CASSLQQEPTDTQYF
TRBV5-8	TRBJ2-5	CASSRGGWAETQYF
TRBV11-2	TRBJ2-3	CASSLDIAGGRDTQYF
TRBV7-2	TRBJ2-5	CASSSRQGAKTQYF
TRBV12-3/TRBV12-4	TRBJ1-5	CASSLGQHQPQHF
TRBV24-1	TRBJ2-4	CATSEGVRDIQYF
TRBV12-3/TRBV12-4	TRBJ1-5	CASSRTGDGDQPQHF
TRBV20-1	TRBJ2-1	CSARDYRDPDNEQFF
TRBV18	TRBJ1-1	CASSPSIRRTEAFF
TRBV30	TRBJ2-6	CAWSRQVLVSGANVLTF
TRBV3-1	TRBJ2-1	CASSQDLLAGSSYNEQFF
TRBV5-7	TRBJ2-5	CASLRSGPDTFGETQYF
TRBV3-1	TRBJ2-1	CASSQTGTVTDNEQFF
TRBV6-6	TRBJ2-3	CASSSWTSSDTQYF
TRBV4-1	TRBJ2-6	CASSGRGQLGAGANVLTF
TRBV6-6	TRBJ1-6	CASSQLEGGSPLHF
TRBV12-3/TRBV12-4	TRBJ1-5	CASTAGQGKDQPQHF
TRBV24-1	TRBJ2-3	CATSDLKLQTDTQYF
TRBV27	TRBJ2-3	CASSFGGSDTQYF
TRBV19	TRBJ2-6	CASSDHLPFSSGANVLTF
TRBV5-4	TRBJ2-3	CASSLRSAGQTDTQYF
TRBV6-5	TRBJ2-1	CASSLDRGRNNEQFF
TRBV11-2	TRBJ2-5	CASSTSGTGETQYF
TRBV10-1	TRBJ1-5	CASPYSATNSNQPQHF
TRBV27	TRBJ2-2	CASSPLGQSTGELFF
TRBV6-2/TRBV6-3	TRBJ2-3	CASSYGGTTRDTQYF
TRBV20-1	TRBJ1-5	CSARADSNQPQHF
TRBV24-1	TRBJ2-1	CATSDPSGGYEQFF
TRBV18	TRBJ2-3	CASSLQFADTQYF
TRBV12-3/TRBV12-4	TRBJ2-1	CASSFIAGLNNEQFF
TRBV7-2	TRBJ2-5	CASSGMLETQYF
TRBV30	TRBJ2-1	CAWSVGQGSDEQFF
TRBV9	TRBJ2-4	CASSPQSTGAKNIQYF
TRBV29-1	TRBJ2-1	CSVIGSTTRNEQFF